This T cell receptor beta chain was identified during a study of post-analysis software for immune sequencing data (dated by TCRdb to about 2015). A note on the overall study: Relapsing-remitting, secondary progressive and progressive-relapsing multiple sclerosis were recorded as disease courses, and subtype annotation was lacking for some patients. The multiple sclerosis patient repertoires were compared with approximately 11 previously published healthy control repertoires from donors aged about 6 to 26 years. A subset of samples was prepared in parallel using single-end sample barcoding, then pooled and co-amplified after Illumina adapter ligation. Points the paper makes about the study in general: The control group was slightly older than the multiple sclerosis patient group. Significantly lower normalized Chao1 diversity was found in multiple sclerosis patients than in controls, suggesting substantial peripheral T-cell clonal expansion. Direct clustering with F measure showed strong co-clustering of samples prepared in the same batch, prompting a batch-effect correction.

Library method: PCR. For sequencing, an Illumina HiSeq 2500 was employed. To reduce PCR and sequencing biases, unique molecular identifiers were built into the TCR beta cDNA libraries. Roughly 500,000 cDNA molecules were obtained for every 1 to 10 million input T cells, so each molecule roughly corresponded to one T cell. The patient libraries were prepared and sequenced using the same protocol as the earlier healthy control dataset. Samples belonging to the same batch were prepared together, multiplexed and sequenced on a shared HiSeq lane. In the authors' own workflow: MIGEC handled the raw barcoded reads, throwing out single-read molecular identifier groups before consensus assembly and CDR3 extraction. Clonotype tables were post-analysed with VDJtools, and diversity was normalized by down-sampling all datasets to the smallest sample size. In repertoire overlap clustering, CDR3 amino acid sequences, but not nucleotide sequences, were matched to correct batch-related cross-sample contamination. The public reads were run again by TCRdb, first through fastp at Q25 and then through MiXCR, and only productive beta chains were kept. Entries that share a CDR3 protein sequence are merged under the most common genes and DNA. TCRdb assigned the V and J calls; the authors' analysis was not used. This sample gives under 900,000 distinct CDR3 sequences in total; 53% of them show up just once. Approximately 4.3% of the sample rests with the top ten.

TCR beta repertoires were profiled from peripheral blood of under 15 young patients with multiple sclerosis to demonstrate the VDJtools post-analysis software. The patients with multiple sclerosis were children and adolescents between roughly 6 and 15 years of age. Turning to this clonotype: The clone's antigen remains unknown. Base quality data are lacking; no much larger clone is found one base away.

Sequencing was performed on blood. This clonotype was obtained from a girl aged 5 to 17 with multiple sclerosis.

Read as DNA, the sequence is TGCGCCAGCAGCTTGGTCGGGGGCTCCTTGACAGATACGCAGTATTTT. Its protein is CASSLVGGSLTDTQYF. Here the chain combines TRBV5-1 and TRBJ2-3, with the D gene tentatively TRBD1 or TRBD2, based on 6 matching bases in each. A distance of 14 bases separates the germline ends of V and J, which lose 0 bases and 3 bases respectively. From the cysteine up to the phenylalanine, the CDR3 has a length of 16 residues. The only DNA kept is the CDR3, 48 bases in frame from the first base. CDR1 and CDR2 are read off the germline V gene as SGHRS and YFSETQ.